A selection of T cell receptor beta chains follows, all from one sample in a study of blood T cell repertoires in COVID-19. This table comes from immunoSEQ multiplex PCR, and its TCRdb copy is limited to in-frame clones, with some not included. The sample comprises roughly 80,000 clones, under 85% of which are singletons, and just under 10% rests with the top ten. The specimen sequenced was peripheral blood. The receptor source for this set is a human donor in a cohort sampled during active COVID-19. CDR3s include the opening cysteine and the closing phenylalanine or tryptophan. Fields, in order: clone size, D gene, V gene, J gene, CDR3 DNA, CDR3 protein. The D gene is left open where the match is weak. The size entry is marked missing in some rows and otherwise reads once, few, many or a size class.

abundance: .; d_gene: TRBD2; v_gene: TRBV5-4; j_gene: TRBJ2-7; CDR3nt: TGTGCCAGCAGCCTCGGGGGGGACAATTCCTACGAGCAGTACTTC; CDR3aa: CASSLGGDNSYEQYF
abundance: medium-sized; d_gene: TRBD1; v_gene: TRBV14; j_gene: TRBJ2-7; CDR3nt: TGTGCCAGCAGCCAAGCCCCGACAGGGGGAGAGCAGTACTTC; CDR3aa: CASSQAPTGGEQYF
abundance: .; d_gene: TRBD2; v_gene: TRBV5-1; j_gene: TRBJ2-7; CDR3nt: TGCGCCAGCAGCTGGGCTAGCGGGGGGAGCTCCTACGAGCAGTACTTC; CDR3aa: CASSWASGGSSYEQYF
abundance: .; d_gene: .; v_gene: TRBV6-5; j_gene: TRBJ1-3; CDR3nt: TGTGCCAGCAGAACATACAGGGTTGCAGGAAACACCATATATTTT; CDR3aa: CASRTYRVAGNTIYF
abundance: .; d_gene: TRBD2; v_gene: TRBV6-2/TRBV6-3; j_gene: TRBJ2-3; CDR3nt: TGTGCCAGCAGTTACGGGACTAGAGTAATCCCCACAGATACGCAGTATTTT; CDR3aa: CASSYGTRVIPTDTQYF
abundance: .; d_gene: TRBD2; v_gene: TRBV2; j_gene: TRBJ2-7; CDR3nt: TGTGCCAGCACCGGGGGGAGAACCTACGAGCAGTACTTC; CDR3aa: CASTGGRTYEQYF
abundance: .; d_gene: .; v_gene: TRBV30; j_gene: TRBJ2-6; CDR3nt: TGTGCCAGCCCACGAGAAGCCAACGTCCTGACTTTC; CDR3aa: CASPREANVLTF
abundance: once; d_gene: TRBD1; v_gene: TRBV5-1; j_gene: TRBJ2-4; CDR3nt: TGCGCCAGCAGCTCCTTAGGGGGCCCCAAAAACATTCAGTACTTC; CDR3aa: CASSSLGGPKNIQYF
abundance: .; d_gene: TRBD2; v_gene: TRBV9; j_gene: TRBJ2-3; CDR3nt: TGTGCCAGCAGCGTGACTAGCGGGAGCACAGATACGCAGTATTTT; CDR3aa: CASSVTSGSTDTQYF
abundance: .; d_gene: .; v_gene: TRBV3-1/TRBV3-2; j_gene: TRBJ1-1; CDR3nt: TGTGCCAGCAGCCACCGGGGGAACACTGAAGCTTTCTTT; CDR3aa: CASSHRGNTEAFF
abundance: .; d_gene: TRBD2; v_gene: TRBV7-2; j_gene: TRBJ2-5; CDR3nt: TGTGCCAGCAGCTTAGGGACTAGCGGCCAAGAGACCCAGTACTTC; CDR3aa: CASSLGTSGQETQYF
abundance: .; d_gene: TRBD1; v_gene: TRBV5-4; j_gene: TRBJ2-2; CDR3nt: TGTGCCAGCAGCTTTGGGACAGGGAACACCGGGGAGCTGTTTTTT; CDR3aa: CASSFGTGNTGELFF